This TCR beta chain derives from a study of shared clonotypes between healthy human individuals. Original data processing: Junction-only sequences without quality scores came from ImmunoSEQ, so filtering differed. Here immunoSEQ multiplex PCR was the method, and the copy in TCRdb shows in-frame clones only, minus some. The V and J calls and the clone size are those of that table, but D and trimming were determined from the DNA. Of around 980,000 clones listed, 75% to 85% are singletons. The CDR3 consists of 14 residues. Germline V gene data show CDR1 as SGHTA and CDR2 as FQGNSA. V gave up 2 bases and J gave up 1 base, with 8 bases separating them.

Input material: memory CD4+ T cells from PBMCs. Specified subset: CD45RA-negative fraction. The source of this sequence is a man younger than 35 in good health. Some clones in this sample may be carry-over from other donors' samples. The chain links TRBV7-2 to TRBJ1-2; perhaps TRBD1 as D (5 bases). CDR3 nucleotide sequence: TGTGCCAGCAGCTTAATGGGGGATAACTATGGCTACACCTTC. Translated, it gives CASSLMGDNYGYTF.